This T cell receptor beta chain was profiled in a study of CD8 T cells in Susac syndrome. Study-wide points: The study's TCR sequencing and HLA analysis covered a relatively small number of individuals, and the study acknowledged this.

The CDR3 runs 15 residues. The germline V gene has CDR1 SGHNT and CDR2 YENEEA. The V end was cut by 4 bases, the J end by 0 bases, with 11 bases between. Sequencing of TCR beta drew on CD8+ and CD4+ T cells from blood. Concerning this clonotype: Its antigen is unidentified.

cDNA came from approximately 0.5 to 1 ug RNA primed by random hexamers. Via MiXCR, TCRdb re-called the immunoSEQ multiplex PCR reads, giving one row per CDR3 protein. The repertoire holds just over 300,000 distinct CDR3 sequences, 92% seen once, with 0.06% to 0.075% in the top ten. This chain links TRBV11-3 with TRBJ2-3, with no clear D. The sequenced sample consisted of CD4+ T cells from PBMCs. The origin of this receptor is a human donor with multiple sclerosis. CDR3 DNA sequence: TGTGCCAGCAGCTCCTTAACGCTTAGCACAGATACGCAGTATTTT. Translated: CASSSLTLSTDTQYF.